The T cell receptor (beta chain) described here comes from a study of CXCR3-negative and CXCR3-positive naive CD8 T cells. Study-level results: Naive CXCR3-positive cells had TRB CDR3s more hydrophobic than those of CXCR3-negative naive cells.

Looked up from germline, CDR1 is SEHNR and CDR2 is FQNEAQ (reference sequence). The CDR3 contains 13 residues. UMI-tagged TRB cDNA libraries were built via 5' RACE. Using the 5' RACE reads, TCRdb records one entry per CDR3 protein without DNA. The sample totals about 120,000 distinct CDR3 sequences; its top ten clones hold about 0.34%. Of note for this clonotype: Its antigen is as yet unknown.

This TCR derives from a human donor in good health. Some clones in this sample may be carry-over from other donors' samples. The sample comprised naive CXCR3+ CD8+ T cells from blood. Subset indicated: CD45RO-CCR7+CD27+CD95- naive CD8+ T cells expressing CXCR3 (TNR3+). The V call is TRBV7-9, the J call TRBJ2-1; without DNA, the TCRdb call of TRBD1 cannot be checked. Here the CDR3 reads CASSFQDKNEQFF. The whole variable domain, filled in from reference TRBV7-9 and TRBJ2-1, reads DTGVSQNPRHKITKRGQNVTFRCDPISEHNRLYWYRQTLGQGPEFLTYFQNEAQLEKSRLLSDRFSAERPKGSFSTLEIQRTEQGDSAMYLCASSFQDKNEQFFGPGTRLTVL.